This T cell receptor (beta chain) was identified during a study of high-grade serous ovarian cancer treatment subgroups. CDR1 and CDR2 (germline): SGHAT, FQNNGV. This CDR3 spans 13 amino acids. The V and J ends lost 4 bases and 6 bases respectively, with 12 bases between them. Tumor samples were taken before definitive surgery or chemotherapy. The repertoire was sequenced with immunoSEQ multiplex PCR; TCRdb's copy has only in-frame clones and lacks some. The table shows around 5,700 clones, with about 76% occurring only once. The rearrangement uses TRBV11-2 and TRBJ1-1; a weak D match, TRBD1 (5 bases). Sample: tumor tissue. This clonotype was obtained from a human donor with high-grade serous ovarian cancer. The CDR3 coding sequence is TGTGCCAGCAGCTCTCACGGGGGTTCTGAAGCTTTCTTT. It encodes CASSSHGGSEAFF.